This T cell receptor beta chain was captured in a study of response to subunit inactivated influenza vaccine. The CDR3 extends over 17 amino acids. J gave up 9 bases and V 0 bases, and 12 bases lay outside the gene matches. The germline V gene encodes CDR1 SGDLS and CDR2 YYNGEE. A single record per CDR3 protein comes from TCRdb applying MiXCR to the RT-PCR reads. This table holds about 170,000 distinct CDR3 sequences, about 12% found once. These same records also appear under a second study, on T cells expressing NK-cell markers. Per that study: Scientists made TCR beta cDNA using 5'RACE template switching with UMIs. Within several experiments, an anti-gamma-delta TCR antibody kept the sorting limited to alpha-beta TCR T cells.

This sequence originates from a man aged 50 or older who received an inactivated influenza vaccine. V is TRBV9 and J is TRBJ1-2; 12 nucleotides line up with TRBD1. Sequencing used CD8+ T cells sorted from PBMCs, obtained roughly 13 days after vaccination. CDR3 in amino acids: CASSVGVGPGQGASYTF. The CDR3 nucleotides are TGTGCCAGCAGCGTAGGGGTTGGGCCGGGACAGGGGGCGAGCTACACCTTC.